This TCR beta chain was sequenced in a study of blood T cell repertoires in COVID-19. Background on the study: PBMCs, B-cell-depleted T cells, or T cells were the source of the cDNA or gDNA that made up the material.

The CDR3 contains 16 residues. Germline V gene data show CDR1 as MNHEY and CDR2 as SVGAGI. V dropped 4 bases and J dropped 2 bases, with 12 bases sitting between them. Which cohort a participant joined came from the clinical history participants gave. Clones were read by immunoSEQ multiplex PCR, and TCRdb kept only the in-frame ones, dropping some. The sample gives 200,000 to 300,000 clones, about 87% of which show up once; 2% to 2.5% is in the top ten. The chain couples TRBV6-5 to TRBJ2-6; tentatively, D is TRBD1 (6 bases). Sequenced: PBMCs or T cells enriched from blood (not recorded which). The source is a woman aged 40 to 50 with acute COVID-19. Here the CDR3 reads CASSSGAGAGANVLTF. CDR3 DNA sequence: TGTGCCAGCAGTTCAGGGGCAGGAGCTGGGGCCAACGTCCTGACTTTC.